Each of the 29 T cell receptor beta chains below was sequenced from the same sample in a study of OX40 agonist ivuxolimab in advanced cancers. Measured with immunoSEQ multiplex PCR; TCRdb has only the in-frame clones, and not every one. The repertoire includes about 60,000 clones, over 80% of them detected once, and roughly 2% sits in the top ten. The sequencing here drew on CD4+ or CD8+ T cells sorted from blood, taken in a trial of the OX40 agonist ivuxolimab. Receptors originate from an adult with an advanced solid tumor such as melanoma, head and neck, liver or kidney cancer.

This chain joins TRBV19 and TRBJ2-3, with TRBD2 matching 7 bases. Per germline, CDR1 LNHDA and CDR2 SQIVND (reference sequence). V trimming: 5 bases; J trimming: 4 bases; junction bases outside the gene matches: 6. The CDR3 has 14 amino acids. As DNA, the CDR3 is TGTGCCAGTAGTTTAGGCGGGGGATCAGATACGCAGTATTTT. Encoded protein: CASSLGGGSDTQYF. The full variable domain, with the rest looked up from reference TRBV19 and TRBJ2-3, is DGGITQSPKYLFRKEGQNVTLSCEQNLNHDAMYWYRQDPGQGLRLIYYSQIVNDFQKGDIAEGYSVSREKKESFPLTVTSAQKNPTAFYLCASSLGGGSDTQYFGPGTRLTVL.

This chain links TRBV19 with TRBJ1-1, with D unresolved. The CDR3 covers 14 residues. Deletions cut 3 bases from V and 1 base from J, with 9 bases between. Germline CDR1 reads LNHDA; CDR2 reads SQIVND (reference sequence). The CDR3 region is CASSIKGPNTEAFF. The CDR3 DNA reads TGTGCCAGTAGTATCAAGGGTCCGAACACTGAAGCTTTCTTT.

The chain couples TRBV7-2 to TRBJ2-3, with D tentatively TRBD1 (6 bases). The germline CDR1 and CDR2 sequences are SGHTA and FQGNSA. V was pared by 5 bases and J by 4 bases, with 10 bases between. The CDR3 sequence is 13 residues long. This chain's CDR3 is CASSNRVSDTQYF. The CDR3 DNA reads TGTGCCAGCAGCAACAGGGTTTCAGATACGCAGTATTTT.

V is TRBV9 and J is TRBJ1-4; 9 bases line up with TRBD1. The CDR3 covers 15 residues. V shed 3 bases and J 7 bases; nucleotides not matched to a gene: 7. Germline V gene sequence: CDR1 SGDLS, CDR2 YYNGEE. This chain's CDR3 is CASSARQGEGEKLFF. The CDR3 nucleotides read TGTGCCAGCAGCGCCCGACAGGGGGAGGGTGAAAAACTGTTTTTT.

V is TRBV6-1 and J is TRBJ2-2, with D possibly being TRBD2 (5 bases). This CDR3 is built from 13 residues. Per the germline V gene, CDR1 is MNHNS and CDR2 is SASEGT. Trimming took off 2 bases at V and 6 bases at J, with 7 bases between the two ends. The CDR3 region is CASSETRSGELFF. CDR3 bases: TGTGCCAGCAGTGAAACTAGATCCGGGGAGCTGTTTTTT.

CDR3 bases: TGTGCCAGCAGTTACGGTCAGGGATGGGAGACCCAGTACTTC. This gives the protein CASSYGQGWETQYF. The J gene is TRBJ2-5, the V gene TRBV6-5; TRBD1 might be the D (5 bases). Germline lookup yields CDR1 MNHEY and CDR2 SVGAGI. CDR3 size: 14 residues. Deletions cut 2 bases from V and 5 bases from J, with 12 bases between.

For this clone: Other DNA sequences from this sample encode an identical CDR3 as well. CDR3 nucleotides: TGCGCCAGCAGCTTGGCAGGCAGCTCCTACGAGCAGTACTTC. It yields the protein CASSLAGSSYEQYF. The chain uses TRBV5-1 and TRBJ2-7, with unresolved D. The CDR3 extends over 14 amino acids. V lost 0 bases and J lost 0, with 7 bases in between. CDR1 is SGHRS and CDR2 is YFSETQ in the germline V gene.

A remark on this clone: The identical CDR3 is also encoded by other nucleotide sequences in the sample. The gene calls are TRBV6-5 and TRBJ2-3; maybe TRBD2 (6 bases). Germline V gene sequence: CDR1 MNHEY, CDR2 SVGAGI. Trimming left V 2 bases short and J 0 bases short, with 6 bases between. This CDR3 spans 14 amino acids. CDR3 amino acids: CASSYGGSTDTQYF. The CDR3 DNA reads as TGTGCCAGCAGTTACGGGGGGAGCACAGATACGCAGTATTTT.

The V gene is TRBV4-1, the J gene TRBJ2-7; no firm D call. This CDR3 spans 13 amino acids. Germline lookup yields CDR1 MGHRA and CDR2 YSYEKL. Trimming left V 5 bases short and J 3 bases short, with 11 bases between. The CDR3 DNA reads as TGCGCCAGCAGCTCAGTCGGTGGCTACGAGCAGTACTTC. It is translated as CASSSVGGYEQYF.

The chain is built from TRBV2 and TRBJ2-3; D uncertain. The germline V gene encodes CDR1 SNHLY and CDR2 FYNNEI. V was cut by 2 bases and J by 1 base, with 4 bases left in between. The CDR3 length is 13 residues. In nucleotides, the CDR3 is TGTGCCAGCAGTGAAACCCGCACAGATACGCAGTATTTT. Translated: CASSETRTDTQYF.

V is TRBV12-5 and J is TRBJ1-5, with D uncertain. CDR1 is LGHNT, CDR2 FRNRAP, per germline. V lost 0 bases, J lost 3 bases, and 15 bases lay in between. The CDR3 extends over 17 amino acids. CDR3: CASGLVRVGRFNQPQHF. CDR3 sequence (DNA): TGTGCTAGTGGTTTGGTACGCGTAGGTAGGTTCAATCAGCCCCAGCATTTT. Drawing the rest from reference TRBV12-5 and TRBJ1-5, the complete variable domain is DARVTQTPRHKVTEMGQEVTMRCQPILGHNTVFWYRQTMMQGLELLAYFRNRAPLDDSGMPKDRFSAEMPDATLATLKIQPSEPRDSAVYFCASGLVRVGRFNQPQHFGDGTRLSIL.

This chain connects TRBV9 to TRBJ1-2, with TRBD1 matching 10 bases. The trim removed 4 bases at V and 4 bases at J, leaving 10 bases unmatched. Germline assignment: CDR1 SGDLS and CDR2 YYNGEE. This CDR3 spans 16 amino acids. CDR3 amino acids: CASSLLGQGGLYGYTF. The CDR3, as DNA: TGTGCCAGCAGCCTCCTAGGACAGGGGGGACTCTATGGCTACACCTTC. The full variable domain, in which reference TRBV9 and TRBJ1-2 provide the parts outside the CDR3, is DSGVTQTPKHLITATGQRVTLRCSPRSGDLSVYWYQQSLDQGLQFLIQYYNGEERAKGNILERFSAQQFPDLHSELNLSSLELGDSALYFCASSLLGQGGLYGYTFGSGTRLTVV.

The table lists this clone with a few counts. The rearrangement links TRBV30 to TRBJ1-2; a possible D gene is TRBD1 (5 bases). V lost 4 bases and J 1 base, leaving 19 bases between the germline ends. The CDR3 covers 16 residues. The germline CDR1 and CDR2 sequences are GTSNPN and SVGIG (reference sequence). CDR3 DNA sequence: TGTGCCTGGACCGGGACCCCTCGGGGATTTAACTATGGCTACACCTTC. Its translation is CAWTGTPRGFNYGYTF.

The V gene is TRBV15, the J gene TRBJ2-2; D uncertain. This CDR3 spans 15 amino acids. The V and J ends lost 0 bases and 1 base respectively, with 6 bases between them. Germline V gene lookup returns CDR1 LNHNV and CDR2 YYDKDF (reference sequence). CDR3 coding DNA: TGTGCCACCAGCAGAGATCGTGGGAACACCGGGGAGCTGTTTTTT. Protein product: CATSRDRGNTGELFF.

The V and J genes are TRBV2 and TRBJ1-2; 7 bases align to TRBD1. This CDR3 region has 16 residues. Germline-derived CDR1 and CDR2 are SNHLY and FYNNEI. Germline trimming cut 2 bases from V and 0 bases from J; bases unmatched to any gene: 6. CDR3 bases: TGTGCCAGCAGTGAATTCACCGGGACAGCTAACTATGGCTACACCTTC. Translated: CASSEFTGTANYGYTF.

The V call is TRBV2, the J call TRBJ2-7, with D unclear. CDR1 SNHLY and CDR2 FYNNEI come from the germline V gene. This CDR3 is 13 amino acids long. V lost 8 bases and J 1 base, leaving 12 bases between the germline ends. The CDR3 DNA follows: TGTGCCAGCTCATCGGGCGGATCCTACGAGCAGTACTTC. Protein product: CASSSGGSYEQYF.

V and J are TRBV28 and TRBJ2-7; 9 nucleotides agree with TRBD2. From germline, CDR1 is MDHEN and CDR2 SYDVKM. The J segment lost 5 bases and the V segment lost 7 bases, leaving 12 bases of the junction unmatched. There are 15 residues in the CDR3. The chain's CDR3 is CASKPSIAGVHEQYF. As DNA, the CDR3 is TGTGCCAGCAAACCAAGTATAGCGGGAGTCCACGAGCAGTACTTC.

The count of this clone is one. This sequence joins TRBV28 and TRBJ1-1; tentatively, D is TRBD1 (6 bases). CDR3 length: 14 residues. In germline, CDR1 is MDHEN, CDR2 SYDVKM. Between the trimmed V and J ends, which lost 3 bases and 0 bases, there was a span of 8 bases. The CDR3 region is CASSFGTLNTEAFF. CDR3 bases: TGTGCCAGCAGTTTCGGGACACTGAACACTGAAGCTTTCTTT.

The rearrangement joins TRBV15 to TRBJ2-7; no clear D gene. Germline CDR1 and CDR2: LNHNV and YYDKDF (reference sequence). The CDR3 is 12 residues long. V was clipped by 0 bases and J by 4 bases, with 4 bases between them. The CDR3 is CATSRDRYEQYF. CDR3 coding DNA: TGTGCCACCAGCAGAGATAGGTACGAGCAGTACTTC.

The chain uses TRBV5-1 and TRBJ2-1; TRBD2 matches at 7 bases. After removal of 4 bases from V and 5 bases from J, the junction contained 15 bases not matched to a gene. In germline, CDR1 is SGHRS, CDR2 YFSETQ. This CDR3 is built from 17 residues. The CDR3 DNA follows: TGCGCCAGCAGCCCGGGGATCGCTAGCGGTATAAACAATGAGCAGTTCTTC. It translates to CASSPGIASGINNEQFF.

This clone was seen a few times. A read error may account for a junction end that differs from germline. The CDR3 protein is CASSLSGQGGLF. CDR3 coding DNA: TGTGCCAGCAGCTTATCGGGACAGGGTGGACTCTTT. This chain joins TRBV5-4 and TRBJ1-6, with 9 bases lining up with TRBD1. Germline V gene data show CDR1 as SGHNT and CDR2 as YYREEE (reference sequence). The CDR3 is made up of 12 amino acids. Complete variable domain (other parts from reference TRBV5-4 and TRBJ1-6): ETGVTQSPTHLIKTRGQQVTLRCSSQSGHNTVSWYQQALGQGPQFIFQYYREEENGRGNFPPRFSGLQFPNYSSELNVNALELDDSALYLCASSLSGQGGLFGNGTRLTVT.

The J gene is TRBJ1-1, the V gene TRBV7-3; D not certain. Germline V CDR1 and CDR2: SGHTA, FQGTGA. V was trimmed by 0 bases and J by 4 bases, leaving 9 bases between them. CDR3 length equals 14 residues. The DNA of the CDR3 is TGTGCCAGCAGCTTAACTCCAAGTACCACTGAAGCTTTCTTT. Residues: CASSLTPSTTEAFF.

The V gene is TRBV7-9, the J gene TRBJ2-3; D call uncertain. Germline CDR1 and CDR2: SEHNR and FQNEAQ (reference sequence). The CDR3 length is 15 residues. V dropped 5 bases and J dropped 0 bases, with 12 bases sitting between them. The CDR3 DNA follows: TGTGCCAGCAGCGCCAGACAACCCAGCACAGATACGCAGTATTTT. Translated: CASSARQPSTDTQYF.

J is TRBJ2-1 and V is TRBV6-1; 7 positions agree with TRBD1. Germline CDR1 and CDR2: MNHNS and SASEGT. The CDR3 length is 14 residues. J lost 8 bases, V lost 7 bases, and 11 bases had no gene match. The CDR3 coding sequence is TGTGCCAGCATCGTGACAGGGAGACTCGATGAGCAGTTCTTC. The encoded protein is CASIVTGRLDEQFF.

V usage is TRBV19 and J usage is TRBJ2-1; TRBD2 matches 9 bases. CDR1 LNHDA and CDR2 SQIVND come from the germline V gene (reference sequence). Unmatched junction bases numbered 5, after V lost 3 bases and J lost 5 bases. This CDR3 has 15 residues. CDR3 DNA sequence: TGTGCCAGTAGTATCGCCAGCGGGAGGAACAATGAGCAGTTCTTC. Translating it yields CASSIASGRNNEQFF.

This clone has only one observation. The chain joins TRBV30 to TRBJ2-2, with 8 bases lining up with TRBD2. The germline CDR1 and CDR2 sequences are GTSNPN and SVGIG (reference sequence). The CDR3 is 14 residues long. Losses at the gene ends were 3 bases for V and 7 bases for J; bases not matched to a gene: 7. CDR3 sequence reads: CAWSGLARGGELFF. CDR3 nucleotide sequence: TGTGCCTGGAGCGGACTAGCCAGGGGCGGGGAGCTGTTTTTT. The full variable domain, completed using reference TRBV30 and TRBJ2-2, is SQTIHQWPATLVQPVGSPLSLECTVEGTSNPNLYWYRQAAGRGLQLLFYSVGIGQISSEVPQNLSASRPQDRQFILSSKKLLLSDSGFYLCAWSGLARGGELFFGEGSRLTVL.

This chain joins TRBV11-3 and TRBJ2-1, with D possibly matching TRBD2 (6 bases). This CDR3 has 13 amino acids. V was pared by 5 bases and J by 9 bases, with 14 bases between. The germline CDR1 and CDR2 sequences are SGHNT and YENEEA. In DNA form, the CDR3 reads TGTGCCAGCAGCCCCGGGGGAGGCTTTGAGCAGTTCTTC. Translating gives CASSPGGGFEQFF.

This clone came up once. V gene TRBV5-6 combines with J gene TRBJ2-3, with 12 bases aligning to TRBD2. Germline CDR1 and CDR2: SGHDT and YYEEEE. The CDR3 runs 17 residues. The V and J ends lost 1 base and 3 bases, in that order; junction bases with no gene match: 6. In DNA, the CDR3 is TGTGCCAGCAGCTTGCGGGCTAGCGGGGGGGCAACAGATACGCAGTATTTT. It codes for CASSLRASGGATDTQYF. Combining the CDR3 with reference TRBV5-6 and TRBJ2-3 gives the whole variable domain DAGVTQSPTHLIKTRGQQVTLRCSPKSGHDTVSWYQQALGQGPQFIFQYYEEEERQRGNFPDRFSGHQFPNYSSELNVNALLLGDSALYLCASSLRASGGATDTQYFGPGTRLTVL.

This clone is medium-sized within its sample. The rearrangement uses TRBV27 and TRBJ1-2, with unresolved D. CDR1 MNHEY and CDR2 SMNVEV come from the germline V gene (reference sequence). V lost 6 bases to trimming and J lost 7 bases, with 18 bases between them. This CDR3 is built from 14 residues. CDR3 sequence reads: CASSPSGDRGGYTF. CDR3 in DNA: TGTGCCAGCAGCCCGAGCGGGGATCGAGGTGGCTACACCTTC.